This is a list of T cell receptor beta chains from one sample in a study of cytomegalovirus exposure and HLA in healthy donors. Some clones are missing from TCRdb's copy, which holds only in-frame ones; the method was immunoSEQ multiplex PCR. The sample comprises roughly 220,000 clones, about 75% of which are singletons, and 1.5% to 2% rests with the top ten. The sequenced material came from PBMCs. These receptors were taken from a woman under 40 in good health and CMV-seronegative. The CDR3 runs from the conserved cysteine through the conserved F or W. D genes are given only for firm matches. Clone sizes are given selectively: once, few, many, or a class where the clone is expanded.

>TRBJ2-7|14|TRBV10-3|-|-
TGTGCCATCAGTGGGGGACAAAGACCGTACGAGCAGTACTTC
CAISGGQRPYEQYF
>TRBJ1-3|14|TRBV7-2|-|few
TGTGCCAGCAGCTTTGGGCAGCCATTAAACACCATATATTTT
CASSFGQPLNTIYF
>TRBJ2-7|17|TRBV11-2|-|-
TGTGCCAGCAGCTTAGACCGTCCCTTCAGGGGCGCCTACGAGCAGTACTTC
CASSLDRPFRGAYEQYF
>TRBJ2-7|12|TRBV27|-|-
TGTGCCAGCATAGGGGGGGCCCACGAGCAGTACTTC
CASIGGAHEQYF
>TRBJ1-4|14|TRBV5-1|TRBD1|-
TGCGCCAGCAGCTTATTAGGGGGCAAAGAAAAACTGTTTTTT
CASSLLGGKEKLFF
>TRBJ2-3|15|TRBV18|TRBD2|once
TGTGCCAGCTCATCACAGCGGGGGGGCGCAGATACGCAGTATTTT
CASSSQRGGADTQYF
>TRBJ1-1|13|TRBV18|-|once
TGTGCCAGCTCACAAGCAGGGAACACTGAAGCTTTCTTT
CASSQAGNTEAFF
>TRBJ1-1|15|TRBV11-2|-|-
TGTGCCAGCAGCTTAGATCGGGGGAAGAACACTGAAGCTTTCTTT
CASSLDRGKNTEAFF
>TRBJ1-4|15|TRBV30|TRBD1|once
TGTGCCTGGGCGGCCAAGGACAGGGGGAATGAAAAACTGTTTTTT
CAWAAKDRGNEKLFF
>TRBJ1-2|14|TRBV19|-|-
TGTGCCAGTAGTATCCTTCAGGGATTCTATGGCTACACCTTC
CASSILQGFYGYTF
>TRBJ2-1|19|TRBV4-1|TRBD2|-
TGCGCCAGCAGCCAAGATCCTAGCGGGGGACCTCTCTCCTACAATGAGCAGTTCTTC
CASSQDPSGGPLSYNEQFF
>TRBJ1-2|12|TRBV2|-|once
TGTGCCAGCCACCCCGGGGAGGGGGGCTACACCTTC
CASHPGEGGYTF
>TRBJ2-3|15|TRBV18|-|-
TGTGCCAGCTCACCAGAGGGACTCTTTACAGATACGCAGTATTTT
CASSPEGLFTDTQYF
>TRBJ1-1|14|TRBV7-2|-|few
TGTGCCAGCAGCTTAGGACTGAGGAACACTGAAGCTTTCTTT
CASSLGLRNTEAFF
>TRBJ2-7|15|TRBV13|TRBD1|-
TGTGCCAGCAGCTCCCGGGACAGCGGTATCTACGAGCAGTACTTC
CASSSRDSGIYEQYF
>TRBJ1-2|13|TRBV5-4|-|many
TGTGCCAGCAGGATTGGAGGGAACTATGGCTACACCTTC
CASRIGGNYGYTF
>TRBJ1-1|13|TRBV2|-|-
TGTGCCAGCACCAACCAGGTGAACACTGAAGCTTTCTTT
CASTNQVNTEAFF
>TRBJ1-5|12|TRBV5-4|-|-
TGTGCCAGCAGCCTGGGGCTTCAGCCCCAGCATTTT
CASSLGLQPQHF
>TRBJ1-1|15|TRBV7-6|TRBD1|-
TGTGCCAGCAGCTTGGGGACAGGGGCGCCTACTGAAGCTTTCTTT
CASSLGTGAPTEAFF
>TRBJ1-4|14|TRBV10-2|-|-
TGCGCCAGCGCCTCGAGGGGGACTAATGAAAAACTGTTTTTT
CASASRGTNEKLFF
>TRBJ1-1|16|TRBV7-3|-|-
TGTGCCAGCAGCGACGTTGGGGGGTTACGGGGCACTGAAGCTTTCTTT
CASSDVGGLRGTEAFF
>TRBJ1-1|16|TRBV4-2|-|-
TGTGCCAGCAGCCAAGATCCCCCAGGGCTGAACACTGAAGCTTTCTTT
CASSQDPPGLNTEAFF
>TRBJ1-1|14|TRBV4-1|-|-
TGCGCCAGCAGCTTACTACAGGGAGTCACTGAAGCTTTCTTT
CASSLLQGVTEAFF
>TRBJ2-3|16|TRBV6-1|-|-
TGTGCCAGCAGTGATTTAACAGGGACACACACAGATACGCAGTATTTT
CASSDLTGTHTDTQYF
>TRBJ2-3|15|TRBV30|TRBD2|-
TGTGCCTGGAGTGTTTCGGGACTAGTCACAGATACGCAGTATTTT
CAWSVSGLVTDTQYF
>TRBJ2-7|15|TRBV14|TRBD2|-
TGTGCCAGCAGCCGACGGGAGGGGGGGTTATACGAGCAGTACTTC
CASSRREGGLYEQYF